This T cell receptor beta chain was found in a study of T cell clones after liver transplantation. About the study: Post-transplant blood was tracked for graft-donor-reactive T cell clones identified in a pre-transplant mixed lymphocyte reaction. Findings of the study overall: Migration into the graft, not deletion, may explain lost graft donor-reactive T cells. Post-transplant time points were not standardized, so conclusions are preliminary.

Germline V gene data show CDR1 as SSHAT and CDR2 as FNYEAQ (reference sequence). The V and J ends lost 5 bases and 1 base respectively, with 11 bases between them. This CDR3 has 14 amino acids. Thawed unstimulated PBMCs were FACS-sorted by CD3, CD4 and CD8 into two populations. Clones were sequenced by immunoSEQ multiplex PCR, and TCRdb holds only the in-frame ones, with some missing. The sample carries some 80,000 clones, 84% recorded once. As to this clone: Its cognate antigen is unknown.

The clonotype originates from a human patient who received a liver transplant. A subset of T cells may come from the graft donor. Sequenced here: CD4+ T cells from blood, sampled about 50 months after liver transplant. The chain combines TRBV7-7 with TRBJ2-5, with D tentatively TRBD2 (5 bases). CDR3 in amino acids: CASSSAGSQETQYF. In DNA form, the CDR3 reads TGTGCCAGCAGCAGCGCGGGCAGCCAAGAGACCCAGTACTTC.